This T cell receptor beta chain was retrieved from a study of regulatory T cells in long-lasting Graves disease. Study details: Patients newly diagnosed with Graves' had been on antithyroid drugs for under 3 months.

General study results and limits: Sample size was small, which may have lowered accuracy. TRBV28, TRBJ1-2 and TRBJ2-5 were segments that persistent disease favored.

This clonotype was observed many times. Its target is unknown. Investigators prepared the TCR beta libraries by applying iRepertoire HTBI primers and Arm-PCR of CDR3 regions. TCRdb passed the multiplex PCR reads through MiXCR, listing each CDR3 protein once. The repertoire includes about 200,000 distinct CDR3 sequences, around 16% of them detected once, and approximately 24% sits in the top ten. Specified time point: newly diagnosed GD, antithyroid drugs for less than 3 months. Extracted RNA from PBMCs served as the source of the TCR library. It was an endocrinology department in Xi'an, China, that provided the patients. Germline V CDR1 and CDR2: SGHNT, YENEEA. The CDR3 is made up of 14 amino acids. Between the trimmed V and J ends, which lost 4 bases and 1 base, there was a span of 9 bases.

The receptor was derived from a female donor with Graves disease. Sequences were derived from peripheral blood mononuclear cells (PBMCs), sampled at new diagnosis, from a patient treated with antithyroid drugs. The chain uses TRBV11-3 and TRBJ2-3; D unclear. The CDR3 is CASSSSPGTDTQYF. Here the CDR3 DNA reads TGTGCCAGCAGCTCGTCCCCCGGCACAGATACGCAGTATTTT. The full variable domain, in which reference TRBV11-3 and TRBJ2-3 provide the parts outside the CDR3, is EAGVVQSPRYKIIEKKQPVAFWCNPISGHNTLYWYLQNLGQGPELLIRYENEEAVDDSQLPKDRFSAERLKGVDSTLKIQPAELGDSAVYLCASSSSPGTDTQYFGPGTRLTVL.